The next 11 T cell receptor beta chains were all read from a single sample in a study of CD8+ T cells in alopecia areata. Treatment meaning: oral pan-JAK inhibitor, 5-10 mg twice daily. After isolation, RNA underwent reverse transcription to generate cDNA as the sequencing template. Method: immunoSEQ multiplex PCR; TCRdb's copy keeps in-frame clones and lacks some. In the table there are 150,000 to 200,000 clones, less than 65% of which are singletons. Sequenced material: CD4+ T cells sorted from blood, taken at week 24, from a patient treated with tofacitinib. The receptor set was obtained from a human donor with alopecia areata.

V usage is TRBV29-1 and J usage is TRBJ2-2, with TRBD2 matching over 7 bases. This CDR3 is built from 13 residues. Germline-derived CDR1 and CDR2 are SQVTM and ANQGSEA. Germline trimming cut 4 bases from V and 6 bases from J; bases unmatched to any gene: 5. DNA of the CDR3: TGCAGCGTTGCCGTGACTAGCTCCGGGGAGCTGTTTTTT. Protein: CSVAVTSSGELFF.

This chain links TRBV9 with TRBJ2-5; TRBD1 agrees at 8 bases. J lost 2 bases, V lost 0 bases, and 3 bases had no gene match. Germline assignment: CDR1 SGDLS and CDR2 YYNGEE. The CDR3 has 15 residues. In nucleotides, the CDR3 is TGTGCCAGCAGCGTAGCCGGACAGGGACAAGAGACCCAGTACTTC. As protein: CASSVAGQGQETQYF.

This chain joins TRBV4-1 and TRBJ2-1, with D possibly TRBD1 on 5 matching bases. Germline-derived CDR1 and CDR2 are MGHRA and YSYEKL. V was trimmed by 4 bases and J by 7 bases, leaving 14 bases between them. CDR3 length: 14 residues. CDR3 sequence reads: CASSLGVGPNEQFF. As DNA, the CDR3 is TGCGCCAGCAGCCTAGGGGTAGGCCCTAATGAGCAGTTCTTC.

The gene calls are TRBV30 and TRBJ2-1, with 8 bases aligning to TRBD2. The CDR3 loop spans 15 amino acids. Germline V gene sequence: CDR1 GTSNPN, CDR2 SVGIG (reference sequence). Germline trimming cut 2 bases from V and 8 bases from J; bases unmatched to any gene: 11. Written as DNA, the CDR3 is TGTGCCTGGAGTTATGGTCGGACTAGCTCCTATGAGCAGTTCTTC. Translated, it gives CAWSYGRTSSYEQFF. Combining the CDR3 with reference TRBV30 and TRBJ2-1 gives the whole variable domain SQTIHQWPATLVQPVGSPLSLECTVEGTSNPNLYWYRQAAGRGLQLLFYSVGIGQISSEVPQNLSASRPQDRQFILSSKKLLLSDSGFYLCAWSYGRTSSYEQFFGPGTRLTVL.

DNA for the CDR3: TGCGCCAGCAGCTCAGGACAGGGCGCGGCCTACGAGCAGTACTTC. The encoded protein is CASSSGQGAAYEQYF. This rearrangement joins TRBV5-1 to TRBJ2-7, with TRBD1 matching over 8 bases. Germline V gene sequence: CDR1 SGHRS, CDR2 YFSETQ. There are 15 residues in the CDR3. V lost 3 bases to trimming and J lost 2 bases; unmatched junction nucleotides: 7. The variable domain in full, completed from reference TRBV5-1 and TRBJ2-7, reads KAGVTQTPRYLIKTRGQQVTLSCSPISGHRSVSWYQQTPGQGLQFLFEYFSETQRNKGNFPGRFSGRQFSNSRSEMNVSTLELGDSALYLCASSSGQGAAYEQYFGPGTRLTVT.

This chain uses TRBV29-1 with TRBJ1-1; no definite D call. The CDR3 has 13 residues. CDR1 and CDR2 (germline): SQVTM, ANQGSEA. Trimming took off 8 bases at V and 0 bases at J, with 13 bases between the two ends. The CDR3 bases are TGCAGCACCCACAGAGATATGAACACTGAAGCTTTCTTT. This translates into CSTHRDMNTEAFF.

This clone was recorded once. The V and J genes are TRBV5-6 and TRBJ1-3; D not resolved. Trimming stripped 2 bases from V and 2 bases from J, with 5 bases between. The CDR3 length is 13 residues. Germline V gene sequence: CDR1 SGHDT, CDR2 YYEEEE. The CDR3 region is CASSFGAGNTIYF. In nucleotides, the CDR3 is TGTGCCAGCAGCTTCGGGGCTGGAAACACCATATATTTT.

The chain couples TRBV4-1 to TRBJ2-4; weak D call: TRBD2 (7 bases). The CDR3 covers 17 residues. CDR1 MGHRA and CDR2 YSYEKL come from the germline V gene. The V gene lost 1 base and the J gene lost 0 bases, with 13 bases spanning the gap. CDR3 amino acids: CASSQVGGARAKNIQYF. As DNA, the CDR3 is TGCGCCAGCAGCCAAGTAGGGGGGGCCCGAGCCAAAAACATTCAGTACTTC.

This clone was counted only a few times. The chain has TRBV10-3 and TRBJ2-5; tentatively, D is TRBD1 (6 bases). This CDR3 is 12 amino acids long. The V and J ends lost 7 bases and 1 base respectively, with 7 bases between them. CDR1 and CDR2 from the germline V gene are ENHRY and SYGVKD. DNA for the CDR3: TGTGCCATCAAAGGGGGCCAAGAGACCCAGTACTTC. Amino acids: CAIKGGQETQYF.

The chain employs TRBV19 and TRBJ2-7, with 7 positions matching TRBD2. Germline CDR1 reads LNHDA; CDR2 reads SQIVND (reference sequence). This CDR3 region has 17 residues. The V and J ends lost 0 bases and 1 base, in that order; junction bases with no gene match: 9. DNA of the CDR3: TGTGCCAGTAGTATAGATCTGGGCGGGGGACCATCCTACGAGCAGTACTTC. Amino acids: CASSIDLGGGPSYEQYF. The complete variable domain, with remaining parts taken from reference TRBV19 and TRBJ2-7, reads DGGITQSPKYLFRKEGQNVTLSCEQNLNHDAMYWYRQDPGQGLRLIYYSQIVNDFQKGDIAEGYSVSREKKESFPLTVTSAQKNPTAFYLCASSIDLGGGPSYEQYFGPGTRLTVT.

In this sample, this clone turned up many times. The CDR3 sequence is CASSGGQVYSNQPQHF. The CDR3 coding sequence is TGTGCCAGCAGCGGTGGACAAGTTTATAGCAATCAGCCCCAGCATTTT. The V and J genes are TRBV2 and TRBJ1-5, with D maybe TRBD1 (5 bases). Looked up from germline, CDR1 is SNHLY and CDR2 is FYNNEI. V was clipped by 6 bases and J by 0 bases, with 15 bases between them. The CDR3 is 16 amino acids.